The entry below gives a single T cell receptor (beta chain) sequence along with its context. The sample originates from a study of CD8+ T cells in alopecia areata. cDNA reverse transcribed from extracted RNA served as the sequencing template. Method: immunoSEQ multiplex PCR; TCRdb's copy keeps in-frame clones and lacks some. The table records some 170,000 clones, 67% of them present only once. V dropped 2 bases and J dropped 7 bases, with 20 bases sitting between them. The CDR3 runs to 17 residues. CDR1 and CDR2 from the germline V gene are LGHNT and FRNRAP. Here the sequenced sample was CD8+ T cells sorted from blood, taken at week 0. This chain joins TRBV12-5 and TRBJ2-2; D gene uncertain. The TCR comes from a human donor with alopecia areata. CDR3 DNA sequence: TGTGCTAGTGGTTTGAAGCCCGGGTTGATATCGGGCGGGGAGCTGTTTTTT. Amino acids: CASGLKPGLISGGELFF.